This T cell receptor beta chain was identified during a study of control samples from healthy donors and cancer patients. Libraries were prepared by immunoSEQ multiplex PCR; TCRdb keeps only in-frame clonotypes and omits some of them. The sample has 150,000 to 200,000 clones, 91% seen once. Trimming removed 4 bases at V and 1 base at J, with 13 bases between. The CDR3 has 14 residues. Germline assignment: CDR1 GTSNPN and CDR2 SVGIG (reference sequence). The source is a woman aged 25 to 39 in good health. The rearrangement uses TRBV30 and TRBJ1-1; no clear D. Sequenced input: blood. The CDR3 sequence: CAWIGGFGNTEAFF. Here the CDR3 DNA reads TGTGCCTGGATAGGTGGATTTGGGAACACTGAAGCTTTCTTT.